Listed below are T cell receptor beta chains from one sample, sequenced in a study of technical replicates of blood from a few donors. The protocol was immunoSEQ multiplex PCR, while the TCRdb copy is restricted to in-frame clones and leaves out a portion. The data hold 74,000 or so clones, with 85% to 95% observed a single time. Sequencing used T cells isolated from PBMCs. The receptor set was obtained from a human donor in good health. Both conserved end residues are part of each CDR3. A D gene is named only where the DNA matches it firmly. Clone size appears in some rows only: once, few, many, or a class for an expanded clone.

cdr3_aa: CASRTGSLQPQHF; cdr3_nt: TGTGCCAGCAGGACAGGATCGCTTCAGCCCCAGCATTTT; j_call: TRBJ1-5; v_call: TRBV28; clone_size: .; d_call: .
cdr3_aa: CASSWGHGTGNTIYF; cdr3_nt: TGTGCCAGCAGTTGGGGCCATGGGACAGGAAACACCATATATTTT; j_call: TRBJ1-3; v_call: TRBV28; clone_size: .; d_call: .
cdr3_aa: CASSASSGRADTQYF; cdr3_nt: TGTGCCAGCAGCGCTTCTAGCGGGAGGGCTGATACGCAGTATTTT; j_call: TRBJ2-3; v_call: TRBV9; clone_size: .; d_call: TRBD2
cdr3_aa: CAWSSGDGGANVLTF; cdr3_nt: TGTGCCTGGAGTTCCGGAGACGGTGGGGCCAACGTCCTGACTTTC; j_call: TRBJ2-6; v_call: TRBV30; clone_size: .; d_call: .
cdr3_aa: CASSQIAGMASYEQYF; cdr3_nt: TGTGCCAGCAGCCAAATAGCGGGGATGGCTTCCTACGAGCAGTACTTC; j_call: TRBJ2-7; v_call: TRBV7-9; clone_size: .; d_call: TRBD2
cdr3_aa: CASETGDYEQYF; cdr3_nt: TGTGCCAGTGAGACAGGGGACTACGAGCAGTACTTC; j_call: TRBJ2-7; v_call: TRBV28; clone_size: .; d_call: TRBD1
cdr3_aa: CASSQNAGTGVYEQYF; cdr3_nt: TGCGCCAGCAGCCAGAATGCCGGGACAGGGGTTTACGAGCAGTACTTC; j_call: TRBJ2-7; v_call: TRBV4-3; clone_size: once; d_call: TRBD1
cdr3_aa: CATSRGAGVTDTQYF; cdr3_nt: TGTGCCACCAGCAGAGGGGCAGGGGTCACAGATACGCAGTATTTT; j_call: TRBJ2-3; v_call: TRBV15; clone_size: .; d_call: .
cdr3_aa: CASGDSLNTEAFF; cdr3_nt: TGTGCCAGCGGGGACAGTTTGAACACTGAAGCTTTCTTT; j_call: TRBJ1-1; v_call: TRBV6-4; clone_size: .; d_call: TRBD1
cdr3_aa: CASSAGTDTYEQYF; cdr3_nt: TGTGCCAGCAGCGCCGGGACTGATACCTACGAGCAGTACTTC; j_call: TRBJ2-7; v_call: TRBV7-9; clone_size: once; d_call: .
cdr3_aa: CASQLAGGYEQYF; cdr3_nt: TGTGCCAGTCAACTAGCGGGAGGGTACGAGCAGTACTTC; j_call: TRBJ2-7; v_call: TRBV19; clone_size: .; d_call: TRBD2
cdr3_aa: CAWSRQGSEKLFF; cdr3_nt: TGTGCCTGGAGTCGACAGGGGAGTGAAAAACTGTTTTTT; j_call: TRBJ1-4; v_call: TRBV30; clone_size: .; d_call: TRBD1
cdr3_aa: CASSPGDSSNYGYTF; cdr3_nt: TGTGCCAGCAGTCCTGGGGACAGCTCTAACTATGGCTACACCTTC; j_call: TRBJ1-2; v_call: TRBV28; clone_size: .; d_call: TRBD1
cdr3_aa: CASSLQGYGYTF; cdr3_nt: TGCGCCAGCAGCCTACAGGGATATGGCTACACCTTC; j_call: TRBJ1-2; v_call: TRBV5-1; clone_size: .; d_call: .
cdr3_aa: CASSQDRGLHEQYF; cdr3_nt: TGTGCCAGCAGTCAAGACAGGGGGCTTCACGAGCAGTACTTC; j_call: TRBJ2-7; v_call: TRBV27; clone_size: .; d_call: TRBD1
cdr3_aa: CASSQDRANQPQHF; cdr3_nt: TGTGCCAGCTCGCAAGACAGGGCTAATCAGCCCCAGCATTTT; j_call: TRBJ1-5; v_call: TRBV18; clone_size: .; d_call: TRBD1
cdr3_aa: CASSLTGDGYTF; cdr3_nt: TGTGCCAGCAGCTTAACAGGGGATGGCTACACCTTC; j_call: TRBJ1-2; v_call: TRBV7-9; clone_size: once; d_call: TRBD1
cdr3_aa: CASSLSSDYGYTF; cdr3_nt: TGTGCCAGCAGTTTATCGTCAGACTATGGCTACACCTTC; j_call: TRBJ1-2; v_call: TRBV27; clone_size: .; d_call: .
cdr3_aa: CASSPAPSRGAEAFF; cdr3_nt: TGTGCCAGCAGTCCAGCCCCGTCCCGCGGGGCTGAAGCTTTCTTT; j_call: TRBJ1-1; v_call: TRBV28; clone_size: .; d_call: .
cdr3_aa: CAWSPFTEAFF; cdr3_nt: TGTGCCTGGAGTCCATTCACTGAAGCTTTCTTT; j_call: TRBJ1-1; v_call: TRBV30; clone_size: .; d_call: .
cdr3_aa: CASSLVDGAKNIQYF; cdr3_nt: TGCGCCAGCAGCTTGGTAGATGGGGCAAAAAACATTCAGTACTTC; j_call: TRBJ2-4; v_call: TRBV5-1; clone_size: .; d_call: .
cdr3_aa: CASSVSSSIYGYTF; cdr3_nt: TGTGCCAGCAGCGTCTCGTCAAGCATCTATGGCTACACCTTC; j_call: TRBJ1-2; v_call: TRBV9; clone_size: .; d_call: .
cdr3_aa: CASQQGEGTNYGYTF; cdr3_nt: TGTGCCAGCCAACAGGGGGAAGGAACTAACTATGGCTACACCTTC; j_call: TRBJ1-2; v_call: TRBV19; clone_size: .; d_call: TRBD1
cdr3_aa: CATTTGAETQYF; cdr3_nt: TGTGCCACTACGACAGGGGCGGAGACCCAGTACTTC; j_call: TRBJ2-5; v_call: TRBV2; clone_size: .; d_call: TRBD1